The T cell receptor (beta chain) described here comes from a study of metastatic and nonmetastatic thyroid tumors. Study-level background: Malignant thyroid and benign thyroid patients provided blood and tumor or nodule tissue whose repertoires were compared. Points from the study as a whole: Across blood and tumor, TCR beta diversity in malignant thyroid tumors was reportedly significantly higher than in benign nodules.

Nobody among the patients had been given any treatment before thyroid surgery. TCRdb recomputed clones from the PCR reads via MiXCR. The table lists fewer than 12,000 clones, under 30% of them singletons. This clone was seen a few times. Its matching antigen is unknown. The origin of this receptor is a male donor with papillary thyroid cancer or a benign thyroid nodule (not recorded which). Some clones in this sample may be carry-over from other donors' samples. The sample consisted of tumor tissue.

The CDR3 bases are TGTGCCACCAGCAGAGATCGGGTGGACTTAAACACTGAAGCTTTCTTT. This codes for CATSRDRVDLNTEAFF. V and J are TRBV15 and TRBJ1-1; no firm D call. The germline V gene has CDR1 LNHNV and CDR2 YYDKDF (reference sequence). V was pared by 0 bases and J by 2 bases, with 13 bases between. The CDR3 has 16 amino acids.